There are a few counts of the clone carrying this T cell receptor (beta chain). The antigen is unknown. The sample belongs to a study of human T cells and chemical hapten exposure. Study at large: It was small differences in pooled library volume that mainly caused per-sample TCR yields to vary.

Sequencing started from total RNA isolated from unfractionated whole blood. Overall study findings and caveats: Once DPC sensitization occurred, TCRs above 1 in 1000 frequency showed no change.

In the authors' methods: Samples held a median of 95,638 TCRs, range 23,224–690,600. MiXCR was run by TCRdb on the 5' RACE reads, yielding one entry per CDR3 protein. These V and J calls originate from TCRdb's pipeline instead of the authors' own analysis. The sample has about 81,000 distinct CDR3 sequences, approximately 15% seen once. Trimming pared 3 bases from V and 1 base from J, leaving 10 bases between. This CDR3 spans 14 amino acids. The V and J genes are TRBV12-3 or TRBV12-4 and TRBJ2-7; tentatively, D is TRBD1 (5 bases). This receptor was identified in a female donor in good health. CDR3 residues: CASSFGARSYEQYF. Written as DNA, the CDR3 is TGTGCCAGCAGTTTTGGGGCTAGGTCCTACGAGCAGTACTTC.